Below, 28 T cell receptor beta chains from the same sample are listed, as sequenced in a study of OX40 agonist ivuxolimab in advanced cancers. The library came from the immunoSEQ multiplex PCR assay. Sourced from immuneACCESS, this table was stored by TCRdb with only in-frame sequences that have V and J called. A share of the clones is absent; for the studies checked, an unresolved V gene accounts for under half, and the remainder has no known explanation. This sample holds around 66,000 clones; about 89% were observed only once. The ten largest make up around 19% of the sample. Source: CD4+ or CD8+ T cells sorted from blood, taken in a trial of the OX40 agonist ivuxolimab. Source of these receptors: an adult with an advanced solid tumor such as melanoma, head and neck, liver or kidney cancer.

The chain couples TRBV4-1 to TRBJ1-2; D is unresolved. V gave up 0 bases and J gave up 4 bases, with 12 bases separating them. The CDR3 totals 15 residues. Germline V CDR1 and CDR2: MGHRA, YSYEKL. The CDR3 spells CASSQDITWSYGYTF. The CDR3 DNA is TGCGCCAGCAGCCAAGATATTACATGGAGCTATGGCTACACCTTC.

The J gene is TRBJ1-4, the V gene TRBV5-1; D gene uncertain. This CDR3 has 13 residues. CDR1 is SGHRS and CDR2 is YFSETQ in the germline V gene. The germline V and J ends were trimmed by 0 bases and 6 bases, with 6 bases remaining between them. This CDR3 reads CASSLAGDEKLFF. For the CDR3, the DNA is TGCGCCAGCAGCTTGGCCGGGGATGAAAAACTGTTTTTT.

V and J are TRBV4-1 and TRBJ1-6, with 7 bases lining up with TRBD1. The CDR3 has 16 amino acids. Germline V lookup: CDR1 MGHRA, CDR2 YSYEKL. J lost 8 bases, V lost 2 bases, and 9 bases had no gene match. The CDR3 reads CASSQTSGTVYSPLHF. CDR3 coding DNA: TGCGCCAGCAGCCAAACCTCCGGGACAGTTTATTCACCCCTCCACTTT.

The count of this clone is one. The chain carries TRBV4-2 and TRBJ1-2, with D hard to call. The germline gives CDR1 LGHNA, CDR2 YNFKEQ. The CDR3 sequence is 11 residues long. Trimming shortened V by 5 bases and J by 7 bases, and 8 bases separated the two germline ends. The CDR3 protein is CASSLVGGYTF. CDR3 DNA sequence: TGTGCCAGCAGCTTGGTAGGTGGCTACACCTTC.

The CDR3: CASSLGYEQYF. In nucleotides, the CDR3 is TGTGCCAGCAGCTTGGGTTACGAGCAGTACTTC. The chain links TRBV5-6 to TRBJ2-7; D is uncertain. V lost 0 bases, J lost 4 bases, and 2 bases lay in between. Germline V gives CDR1 SGHDT, CDR2 YYEEEE. The CDR3 covers 11 residues.

The chain uses TRBV6-1 and TRBJ1-5; D gene uncertain. V dropped 6 bases and J dropped 0 bases, with 9 bases sitting between them. The CDR3 runs 14 residues. Germline V lookup: CDR1 MNHNS, CDR2 SASEGT. The DNA of the CDR3 is TGTGCCAGCAGCTCCGACATTAGCAATCAGCCCCAGCATTTT. Amino acid sequence: CASSSDISNQPQHF.

This clone showed up just once. The CDR3 DNA reads as TGTGCCAGTAGTTTAAGACTAGCGGGTTCGGGGGATGAGCAGTTCTTC. Translating it yields CASSLRLAGSGDEQFF. The gene calls are TRBV19 and TRBJ2-1, with 10 bases that match TRBD2. The V segment lost 5 bases and the J segment 8 bases; nucleotides outside the gene matches: 12. The CDR3 loop spans 16 amino acids. The V gene's germline CDR1 is LNHDA and CDR2 SQIVND (reference sequence).

As for this clone: Other nucleotide sequences from this sample produce the same CDR3. This rearrangement joins TRBV29-1 to TRBJ2-2; D is possibly TRBD2 (5 bases). This CDR3 region has 13 residues. The V and J ends lost 4 bases and 2 bases respectively, with 8 bases between them. CDR1 is SQVTM, CDR2 ANQGSEA, per germline. Here the CDR3 DNA reads TGCAGCGTTGTAGAGGGTAACACCGGGGAGCTGTTTTTT. Amino acid sequence: CSVVEGNTGELFF.

This chain connects TRBV13 to TRBJ2-2; TRBD1 might be the D (6 bases). There are 16 residues in the CDR3. Trimming took off 0 bases at V and 3 bases at J, with 11 bases between the two ends. Germline values: CDR1 PRHDT, CDR2 FYEKMQ (reference sequence). In DNA form, the CDR3 reads TGTGCCAGCAGCTTAGGTGTGACAGGTTACACCGGGGAGCTGTTTTTT. Its protein product is CASSLGVTGYTGELFF.

The V call is TRBV14, the J call TRBJ2-3; TRBD2 agrees at 9 bases. The CDR3 covers 15 residues. Germline V gene data show CDR1 as SGHDN and CDR2 as FVKESK. After removal of 4 bases from V and 6 bases from J, the junction contained 8 bases not matched to a gene. The CDR3 sequence: CASSPLAGGPDTQYF. The CDR3 DNA follows: TGTGCCAGCAGCCCTTTGGCGGGGGGGCCGGATACGCAGTATTTT.

This clone was detected once. The chain links TRBV5-7 to TRBJ1-5, with 10 bases lining up with TRBD1. TRBV5-7 falls under the ORF class, with uncertain function. The CDR3 is made up of 16 amino acids. The J segment lost 3 bases and the V segment lost 3 bases, leaving 6 bases of the junction unmatched. The CDR3 region is CASSYRTGGNNQPQHF. CDR3 sequence (DNA): TGTGCCAGCAGCTACCGGACAGGGGGGAACAATCAGCCCCAGCATTTT.

The chain couples TRBV27 to TRBJ1-2, with D hard to call. The CDR3 length is 14 residues. Germline V gene data show CDR1 as MNHEY and CDR2 as SMNVEV (reference sequence). Trimming left V 0 bases short and J 7 bases short, with 12 bases between. The CDR3 reads CASSLSAGLGGYTF. The CDR3 coding sequence is TGTGCCAGCAGTTTATCCGCAGGTCTGGGTGGCTACACCTTC.

This rearrangement joins TRBV6-5 to TRBJ2-3; 10 positions agree with TRBD1. Germline V lookup: CDR1 MNHEY, CDR2 SVGAGI. The CDR3 contains 15 residues. V lost 8 bases, J lost 4 bases, and 9 bases stayed unmatched. The CDR3, as DNA: TGTGCCAGCCGACAGGGGGCAGGAGTTGCAGATACGCAGTATTTT. Translating gives CASRQGAGVADTQYF.

This rearrangement joins TRBV7-9 to TRBJ1-3; maybe TRBD1 (5 bases). CDR1 is SEHNR and CDR2 is FQNEAQ in the germline V gene (reference sequence). V lost 5 bases and J 4 bases, leaving 15 bases between the germline ends. The CDR3 length is 15 residues. CDR3: CASSQGTPSGNTIYF. CDR3 in DNA: TGTGCCAGCAGCCAAGGGACGCCCTCGGGAAACACCATATATTTT.

V usage is TRBV6-5 and J usage is TRBJ1-2; TRBD1 is a possible D gene (5 bases). Trimming cost V 8 bases and J 4 bases, with 8 bases left between them. Germline assignment: CDR1 MNHEY and CDR2 SVGAGI. The CDR3 is 11 residues long. The CDR3 here is CASGGTYGYTF. The CDR3 DNA sequence: TGTGCCAGCGGGGGGACCTATGGCTACACCTTC.

V and J are TRBV28 and TRBJ2-2, with D perhaps TRBD1 or TRBD2 (5 bases each). Germline CDR1 is MDHEN and CDR2 is SYDVKM. With 6 bases removed from V and 6 bases from J, the gap between germline ends came to 14 bases. The CDR3 runs 14 residues. The CDR3 spells CASSPGTEPGELFF. CDR3 bases: TGTGCCAGCAGCCCCGGGACGGAACCCGGGGAGCTGTTTTTT.

This rearrangement joins TRBV28 to TRBJ1-5, with D perhaps matching TRBD1 (6 bases). The germline gives CDR1 MDHEN, CDR2 SYDVKM. The V end lost 7 bases, the J end lost 6 bases, and 13 bases lay between the germline ends. This CDR3 contains 13 residues. The CDR3 sequence is CASTLEGGQPQHF. CDR3 coding DNA: TGTGCCAGCACCTTGGAGGGGGGTCAGCCCCAGCATTTT.

The V and J genes are TRBV6-1 and TRBJ1-5; D is unresolved. Germline CDR1 MNHNS, CDR2 SASEGT. The CDR3 runs 13 residues. V lost 9 bases and J 0 bases, leaving 9 bases between the germline ends. CDR3 nucleotides: TGTGCCAGGTCCACATATAGCAATCAGCCCCAGCATTTT. Translated: CARSTYSNQPQHF.

The chain combines TRBV27 with TRBJ2-1; D remains unclear. The germline gives CDR1 MNHEY, CDR2 SMNVEV (reference sequence). This CDR3 contains 13 residues. Deletions cut 4 bases from V and 0 bases from J, with 4 bases between. CDR3: CASSWDSYNEQFF. In nucleotides, the CDR3 is TGTGCCAGCAGTTGGGACTCCTACAATGAGCAGTTCTTC.

The chain has TRBV6-9 and TRBJ1-3; TRBD1 is a possible D gene (5 bases). Trimming stripped 4 bases from V and 4 bases from J, with 8 bases between. Looked up from germline, CDR1 is MNHGY and CDR2 is SVAAGI. The CDR3 extends over 13 amino acids. In DNA, the CDR3 is TGTGCCAGCAGTTGGGGGGACGGAAACACCATATATTTT. Residues: CASSWGDGNTIYF.

The CDR3 loop reads CASSWGTGGLNEQFF. In nucleotides, the CDR3 is TGTGCCAGCAGTTGGGGGACAGGGGGTCTCAATGAGCAGTTCTTC. The V and J genes are TRBV27 and TRBJ2-1, with TRBD1 matching 11 bases. CDR3 length: 15 residues. CDR1 and CDR2 from the germline V gene are MNHEY and SMNVEV (reference sequence). V shed 4 bases, J shed 6 bases, and the junction held 5 bases outside the gene matches.

V and J are TRBV10-2 and TRBJ2-5; 8 nucleotides align to TRBD2. V lost 5 bases and J lost 2; bases outside the gene matches: 10. CDR3 length: 16 amino acids. Germline CDR1 WSHSY, CDR2 SAAADI. The CDR3 region has the DNA TGCGCCAGCAGTCCGACGACTAGCGTTGTACAAGAGACCCAGTACTTC. Residues: CASSPTTSVVQETQYF.

V and J are TRBV6-5 and TRBJ1-2, with D possibly TRBD1 on 5 matching bases. V lost 2 bases, J lost 7 bases, and 14 bases lay in between. This CDR3 region has 14 residues. CDR1 is MNHEY and CDR2 is SVGAGI in the germline V gene. This CDR3 is CASSYMGGESGYTF. The DNA of the CDR3 is TGTGCCAGCAGTTACATGGGAGGGGAGTCTGGCTACACCTTC.

CDR3: CASSYGVSYGYTF. The CDR3, as DNA: TGTGCCAGCAGCTACGGTGTTAGCTATGGCTACACCTTC. The rearrangement joins TRBV6-6 to TRBJ1-2; D unclear. The length of the CDR3 is 13 residues. Trimming left V 6 bases short and J 4 bases short, with 12 bases between. Germline CDR1 and CDR2: MNHNY and SVGAGI (reference sequence).

This clone has more than one count but fewer than ten. This chain uses TRBV28 with TRBJ2-1, with TRBD1 matching over 9 bases. Germline assignment: CDR1 MDHEN and CDR2 SYDVKM. The CDR3 runs to 14 residues. V was clipped by 5 bases and J by 8 bases; unmatched bases: 7. The CDR3 bases are TGTGCCAGCAGTCCCGTGGGACAGGGCCATGAGCAGTTCTTC. Protein product: CASSPVGQGHEQFF.

This chain connects TRBV7-9 to TRBJ2-1; TRBD1 agrees at 9 bases. With V trimmed by 1 base and J by 6 bases, 1 base remained unmatched. The CDR3 has 14 amino acids. The germline V gene has CDR1 SEHNR and CDR2 FQNEAQ (reference sequence). The CDR3 sequence: CASSLGQGVNEQFF. The CDR3 nucleotides read TGTGCCAGCAGCTTAGGACAGGGGGTCAATGAGCAGTTCTTC.

This chain joins TRBV9 and TRBJ1-4, with D possibly TRBD1 on 5 matching bases. The CDR3 runs to 14 residues. Trimming shortened V by 3 bases and J by 2 bases, and 8 bases separated the two germline ends. Germline CDR1 SGDLS, CDR2 YYNGEE. CDR3 coding DNA: TGTGCCAGCAGCGGGACATTTACTAATGAAAAACTGTTTTTT. Its translation is CASSGTFTNEKLFF.

This clone occurred a few times. The V call is TRBV4-1, the J call TRBJ2-7; D not resolved. Per germline, CDR1 MGHRA and CDR2 YSYEKL. With 4 bases removed from V and 0 bases from J, the gap between germline ends came to 13 bases. CDR3 length: 15 residues. This CDR3 reads CASSRGRWSSYEQYF. The DNA of the CDR3 is TGCGCCAGCAGCCGCGGACGGTGGAGCTCCTACGAGCAGTACTTC.